This T cell receptor beta chain stems from a study of shared clonotypes between healthy human individuals. Trimming at V came to 3 bases and at J to 5 bases, leaving 6 bases not matched to a gene. The CDR3 sequence is 14 residues long. Germline V gives CDR1 SGHAT, CDR2 FQNNGV. TCRdb's table, derived via immunoSEQ multiplex PCR, lists solely in-frame clones and lacks some. The table records roughly 1,100,000 clones, 70% to 80% of them present only once. The chain couples TRBV11-2 to TRBJ1-1; 7 nucleotides align to TRBD1. The receptor was derived from a man between 18 and 29 years old in good health. Input material: memory CD4+ T cells sorted from blood. Subset indicated: CD45RA-negative fraction. The CDR3 loop reads CASSLRQGRTEAFF. CDR3 bases: TGTGCCAGCAGCTTGAGACAGGGAAGGACTGAAGCTTTCTTT. Full variable domain (rest looked up from reference TRBV11-2 and TRBJ1-1): EAGVAQSPRYKIIEKRQSVAFWCNPISGHATLYWYQQILGQGPKLLIQFQNNGVVDDSQLPKDRFSAERLKGVDSTLKIQPAKLEDSAVYLCASSLRQGRTEAFFGQGTRLTVV.